The clone carrying this T cell receptor beta chain was seen a few times. This CDR3 region has 15 residues. The V gene's germline CDR1 is SGDLS and CDR2 YYNGEE. Trimming left V 2 bases short and J 6 bases short, with 15 bases between. This record comes from a study of T-cell reconstitution after alpha-beta-depleted transplantation in children. This sample's TCRbeta library carried unique molecular identifier barcodes. TCRdb redid the calling of the PCR reads with MiXCR, one entry per CDR3 protein. Altogether hundreds of thousands of distinct CDR3 sequences are present, under 20% being singletons, with the ten largest covering around 28%.

The sequence was collected from a boy younger than two who had a stem cell transplant for Wiskott-Aldrich syndrome, so the T cells may come from the graft donor. The gene calls are TRBV9 and TRBJ2-1; D could derive from TRBD1 or TRBD2 (5 bases each). This material consisted of PBMCs, mostly from graft donor cells, taken 360 days after TCRalphabeta/CD19-depleted stem cell transplant. The CDR3 DNA follows: TGTGCCAGCAGCGTCCCCGGGACCAACCTCAATGAGCAGTTCTTC. It yields the protein CASSVPGTNLNEQFF.